The 2 T cell receptor beta chains below were found in one sample sequenced in a study of cytomegalovirus exposure and HLA in healthy donors. Vbeta (60) and Jbeta (13) primers were used in the PCR. The repertoire was sequenced with immunoSEQ multiplex PCR; TCRdb's copy has only in-frame clones and lacks some. The sample records about 190,000 clones, less than 90% being singletons. The sequenced material came from PBMCs. The receptors stem from a woman younger than 45 in good health and CMV-seronegative.

V and J are TRBV6-6 and TRBJ2-6, with a possible D match to TRBD1 (6 bases). V was pared by 2 bases and J by 4 bases, with 12 bases between. Germline V gene sequence: CDR1 MNHNY, CDR2 SVGAGI (reference sequence). The length of the CDR3 is 16 residues. The CDR3 sequence is CASSYPKGTGANVLTF. The CDR3 nucleotides are TGTGCCAGCAGTTACCCCAAGGGGACAGGGGCCAACGTCCTGACTTTC.

This sequence joins TRBV13 and TRBJ2-1; 14 nucleotides align to TRBD2. This CDR3 comprises 18 residues. Germline lookup yields CDR1 PRHDT and CDR2 FYEKMQ (reference sequence). V lost 5 bases to trimming and J lost 7 bases; unmatched junction nucleotides: 13. CDR3 in amino acids: CASSPPPQTSGGENEQFF. In DNA form, the CDR3 reads TGTGCCAGCAGCCCGCCCCCCCAGACTAGCGGGGGGGAAAATGAGCAGTTCTTC.